A selection of T cell receptor beta chains follows, all from one sample in a study of response to subunit inactivated influenza vaccine. TCRdb passed the RT-PCR reads through MiXCR, listing each CDR3 protein once. This sample yields hundreds of thousands of distinct CDR3 sequences, of which 10% to 15% are seen a single time; under 15% belongs to the top ten. The sequenced sample was PBMCs from blood, obtained roughly 47 days after vaccination. The receptors shown here come from a man aged 50 to 60 who received an inactivated influenza vaccine. The CDR3 runs from the conserved cysteine through the conserved F or W. The D gene is left open where the match is weak. Size values are once, few and many counts, or a class for expanded clones, and some rows have none.

v_gene	j_gene	len	d_gene	abundance	CDR3nt	CDR3aa
TRBV6-5	TRBJ2-5	15	TRBD2	few	TGTGCCAGCAGTTATGGTAGCGGGGGGCAAGAGACCCAGTACTTC	CASSYGSGGQETQYF
TRBV20-1	TRBJ1-4	13	TRBD1	-	TGCAGTGCTAAAGGGACAGGGCCCTACGGGCTGCTTTTT	CSAKGTGPYGLLF
TRBV12-3/TRBV12-4	TRBJ1-2	14	TRBD1	-	TGTGCCAGCAGTACCCAGACAGGGCGCTATGGCTACACCTTC	CASSTQTGRYGYTF
TRBV11-2	TRBJ2-7	13	-	-	TGTGCCATCAGCTTAGAATTTGTCTACGAGCAGTACTTC	CAISLEFVYEQYF
TRBV20-1	TRBJ2-3	17	TRBD1	-	TGCTGTGCTAGATCCCCCGGGAGACAGGGGCGCACAGATACGCAGTATTTT	CCARSPGRQGRTDTQYF
TRBV5-1	TRBJ2-7	16	TRBD1	-	TGCGCCAGCAGCTTGGTACCCGGGACAGGAACCTACGAGCAGTACTTC	CASSLVPGTGTYEQYF
TRBV29-1	TRBJ2-7	12	-	few	TGCAGCGGGGGGAAGAGCTCCTACGAGCAGTACTTC	CSGGKSSYEQYF
TRBV4-2	TRBJ1-2	14	TRBD1	-	TGTGCCAGCAGCCACCCGGACAGGGTGTCCGGCTACACCTTC	CASSHPDRVSGYTF
TRBV5-1	TRBJ2-5	13	-	-	TGCGCCAGCAGCGCGCGGTCGGTGGAGACCCAGTACTTC	CASSARSVETQYF
TRBV27	TRBJ2-1	17	TRBD2	-	TGTGCCAGCAGTTCGCAAACCGGGACTAGTCTATCCAATGAGCAGTTCTTC	CASSSQTGTSLSNEQFF
TRBV7-8	TRBJ1-2	15	TRBD1	-	TGTGCCAGCAGCTTAGCGCCAGGGGGCGCATATGGCTACACCTTC	CASSLAPGGAYGYTF
TRBV12-3/TRBV12-4	TRBJ2-4	14	TRBD2	-	TGTGCCAGCAGTTTAACTGGGGAGGGGAACATTCAGTACTTC	CASSLTGEGNIQYF
TRBV7-2	TRBJ2-3	15	TRBD2	-	TGTGCCAGCAGCTTCCAGACTAGCGGCACAGATACGCAGTATTTT	CASSFQTSGTDTQYF
TRBV20-1	TRBJ1-6	13	-	-	TGCAGTGCTGGAGGACAACCGAATTCACCCCTCCACTTT	CSAGGQPNSPLHF
TRBV15	TRBJ2-1	17	TRBD2	few	TGTGCCACCTCCAGGGGCAGCGGGAGTGGGGTATACAATGAGCAGTTCTTC	CATSRGSGSGVYNEQFF
TRBV7-8	TRBJ2-3	14	-	few	TGTGCCATCGTTCTTGTCGGTAGCACAGATACGCAGTATTTT	CAIVLVGSTDTQYF
TRBV20-1	TRBJ2-5	13	-	-	TGCAGTGCTACCAGTACCTCCAAAGAGACCCAGTACTTC	CSATSTSKETQYF
TRBV13	TRBJ2-3	15	TRBD2	few	TGTGCCAGCAGCAAGAGGACTAGCACCTCAGATACGCAGTATTTT	CASSKRTSTSDTQYF
TRBV6-2/TRBV6-3	TRBJ2-7	13	-	few	TGTGCCAGCAGTTGGAAGAGCAGCTACGAGCAGTACTTC	CASSWKSSYEQYF
TRBV12-3/TRBV12-4	TRBJ1-2	15	TRBD1	few	TGTGCCAGCAGCAGCGGACAGGGGGCTAACTATGGCTACACCTTC	CASSSGQGANYGYTF
TRBV6-2/TRBV6-3	TRBJ2-5	12	-	few	TGTGCCAGCAAACGGGGCGGGGAGACCCAGTACTTC	CASKRGGETQYF
TRBV10-3	TRBJ2-1	19	TRBD2	few	TGTGCCACCCAACCAGGGACTAGCGGGGGGGGGAGCTCCTACAATGAGCAGTTCTTC	CATQPGTSGGGSSYNEQFF
TRBV4-1	TRBJ2-2	16	TRBD2	-	TGCGCCAGCAGCCAAGTCGCGGGGGGTGGTACCGGGGAGCTGTTTTTT	CASSQVAGGGTGELFF
TRBV7-3	TRBJ2-3	16	TRBD1	-	TGTGCCAGCAGCTATGGAGACAGGGGGAGGACAGATACGCAGTATTTT	CASSYGDRGRTDTQYF
TRBV20-1	TRBJ2-2	17	TRBD1	few	TGCAGTGTCGGCGGGACAGGGGGCTATGGGCACACCGGGGAGCTGTTTTTT	CSVGGTGGYGHTGELFF
TRBV20-1	TRBJ2-1	18	TRBD2	few	TGCAGTGCTAGACTGATTCGCGCGGGAGGATTCGAGGACAATGAGCAGTTCTTC	CSARLIRAGGFEDNEQFF
TRBV24-1	TRBJ1-1	13	TRBD1	-	TGTGCCACCGGAACTGACAGGGGGACTGAAGCTTTCTTT	CATGTDRGTEAFF
TRBV7-9	TRBJ2-3	11	-	few	TGTGCCAGCAGCTTAGGACTAGAAGCGTATTTT	CASSLGLEAYF
TRBV3-1	TRBJ2-1	17	-	few	TGTGCCAGCAGCCAAGACCCAAGCCCGGTGACTAGCAATGAGCAGTTCTTC	CASSQDPSPVTSNEQFF
TRBV5-4	TRBJ2-7	17	TRBD1	-	TGTGCCAGCAGCTTGGATCTCGTGGGCGGGACAGGCTTACTGTGGTACTTC	CASSLDLVGGTGLLWYF
TRBV10-3	TRBJ1-2	15	-	-	TGTGCCATCAGTTACGGACAGCGCGAGATCGATGGCTACACCTTC	CAISYGQREIDGYTF
TRBV5-1	TRBJ1-1	15	-	many	TGCGCCAGCAGCTTGGCTACAGATTCGAACACTGAAGCTTTCTTT	CASSLATDSNTEAFF
TRBV12-3/TRBV12-4	TRBJ1-1	14	-	few	TGTGCCAGCGGGATACAGGGACGGAACACTGAAGCTTTCTTT	CASGIQGRNTEAFF
TRBV28	TRBJ2-2	17	-	-	TGTGCCAGCAGTCCTCCCTCCAGACTGCGGAGCACCGGGGAGCTGTTTTTT	CASSPPSRLRSTGELFF
TRBV30	TRBJ1-5	15	-	-	TGTGCCTGGAGCTTCGGAGGCAGGGTTGGTCAGCCCCAGCATTTT	CAWSFGGRVGQPQHF
TRBV7-8	TRBJ2-3	14	-	many	TGTGCCAGCAGTGTGAGGGGCCGCGCAGATACGCAGTATTTT	CASSVRGRADTQYF
TRBV6-5	TRBJ2-3	19	-	few	TGTGCCAGCAGTTACTCGATGCCACAGGGATTCTCCGTGACAGATACGCAGTATTTT	CASSYSMPQGFSVTDTQYF
TRBV5-4	TRBJ2-1	13	-	-	TGTGCCAGCAGCTTTAAGTACCGGGATGAGCAGTTCTTC	CASSFKYRDEQFF
TRBV5-1	TRBJ2-1	15	-	many	TGCGCCAGCAGCTTGGGGGACTTCTCCTACAATGAGCAGTTCTTC	CASSLGDFSYNEQFF
TRBV7-9	TRBJ1-1	12	-	few	TGTGCCAGCAGCTCAGGACCGGCTGAAGCTTTCTTT	CASSSGPAEAFF
TRBV6-2/TRBV6-3	TRBJ2-7	15	TRBD1	few	TGTGCCAGCAGTTACCCCAGGACAGGGAACTACGAGCAGTACTTC	CASSYPRTGNYEQYF
TRBV12-3/TRBV12-4	TRBJ2-2	15	TRBD1	few	TGTGCCAGCAGTCACCGGGACAGGGGGCCCGGGGAGCTGTTTTTT	CASSHRDRGPGELFF